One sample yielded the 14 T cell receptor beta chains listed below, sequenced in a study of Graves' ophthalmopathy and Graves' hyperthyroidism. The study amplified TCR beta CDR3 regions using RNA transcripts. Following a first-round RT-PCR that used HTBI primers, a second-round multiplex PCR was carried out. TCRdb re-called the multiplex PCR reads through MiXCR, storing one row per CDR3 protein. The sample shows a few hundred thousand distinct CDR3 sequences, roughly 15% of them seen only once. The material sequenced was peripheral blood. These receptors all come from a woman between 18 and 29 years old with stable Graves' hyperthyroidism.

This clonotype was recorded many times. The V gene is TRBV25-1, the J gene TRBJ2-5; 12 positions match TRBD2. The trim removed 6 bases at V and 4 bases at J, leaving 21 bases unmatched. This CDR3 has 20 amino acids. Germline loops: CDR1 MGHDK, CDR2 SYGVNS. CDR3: CASSSSPGQGQLAGGETQYF. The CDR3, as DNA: TGTGCCAGCAGCTCCTCACCCGGACAGGGGCAACTAGCGGGAGGAGAGACCCAGTACTTC.

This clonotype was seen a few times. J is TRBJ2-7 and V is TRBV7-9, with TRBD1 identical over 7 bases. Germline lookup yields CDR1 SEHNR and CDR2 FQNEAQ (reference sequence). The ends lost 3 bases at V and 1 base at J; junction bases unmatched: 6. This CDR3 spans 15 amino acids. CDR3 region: CASSFDRDISYEQYF. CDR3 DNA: TGTGCCAGCAGCTTCGACAGGGATATTTCCTACGAGCAGTACTTC.

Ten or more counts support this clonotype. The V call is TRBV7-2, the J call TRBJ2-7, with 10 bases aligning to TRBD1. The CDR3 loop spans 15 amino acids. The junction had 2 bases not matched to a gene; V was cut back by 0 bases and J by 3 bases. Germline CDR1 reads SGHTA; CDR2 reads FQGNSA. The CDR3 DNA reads TGTGCCAGCAGCTTAGCAGGGGACAGGGGCTACGAGCAGTACTTC. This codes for CASSLAGDRGYEQYF.

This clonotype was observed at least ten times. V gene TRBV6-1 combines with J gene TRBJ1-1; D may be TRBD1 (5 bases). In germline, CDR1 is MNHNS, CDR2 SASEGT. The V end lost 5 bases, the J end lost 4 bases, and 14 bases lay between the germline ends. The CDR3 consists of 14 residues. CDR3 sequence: CASSRTPGPTEAFF. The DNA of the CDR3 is TGTGCCAGCAGTCGGACACCTGGGCCCACTGAAGCTTTCTTT.

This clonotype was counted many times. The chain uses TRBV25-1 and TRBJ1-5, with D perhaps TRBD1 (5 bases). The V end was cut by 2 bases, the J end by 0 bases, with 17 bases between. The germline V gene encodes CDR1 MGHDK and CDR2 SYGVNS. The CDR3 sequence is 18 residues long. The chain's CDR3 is CASSEDQGTYSSNQPQHF. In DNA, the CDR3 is TGTGCCAGCAGTGAAGACCAGGGAACCTATTCTAGCAATCAGCCCCAGCATTTT.

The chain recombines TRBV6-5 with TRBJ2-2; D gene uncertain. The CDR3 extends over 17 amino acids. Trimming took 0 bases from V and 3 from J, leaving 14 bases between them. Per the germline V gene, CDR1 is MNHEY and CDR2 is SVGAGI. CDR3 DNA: TGTGCCAGCAGTTACTCCGGCCGGCCCCCATACACCGGGGAGCTGTTTTTT. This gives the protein CASSYSGRPPYTGELFF.

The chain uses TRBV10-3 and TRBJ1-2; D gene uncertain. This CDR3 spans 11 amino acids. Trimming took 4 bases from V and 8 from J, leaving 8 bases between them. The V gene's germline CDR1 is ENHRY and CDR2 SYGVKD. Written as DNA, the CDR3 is TGTGCCATCAGTGCCGGGTACGGCTACACCTTC. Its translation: CAISAGYGYTF.

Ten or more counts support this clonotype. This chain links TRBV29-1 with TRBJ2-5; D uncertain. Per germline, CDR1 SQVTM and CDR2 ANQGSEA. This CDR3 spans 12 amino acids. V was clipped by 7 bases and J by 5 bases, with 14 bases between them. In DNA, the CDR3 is TGCAGCGGGTTAGACCCTTTGGAGACCCAGTACTTC. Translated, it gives CSGLDPLETQYF.

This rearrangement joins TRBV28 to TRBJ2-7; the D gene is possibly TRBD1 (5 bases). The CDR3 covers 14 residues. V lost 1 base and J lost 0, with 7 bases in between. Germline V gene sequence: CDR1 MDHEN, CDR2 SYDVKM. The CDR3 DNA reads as TGTGCCAGCAGTTTATCGGACACCTCCTACGAGCAGTACTTC. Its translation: CASSLSDTSYEQYF. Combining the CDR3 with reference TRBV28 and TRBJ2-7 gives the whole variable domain DVKVTQSSRYLVKRTGEKVFLECVQDMDHENMFWYRQDPGLGLRLIYFSYDVKMKEKGDIPEGYSVSREKKERFSLILESASTNQTSMYLCASSLSDTSYEQYFGPGTRLTVT.

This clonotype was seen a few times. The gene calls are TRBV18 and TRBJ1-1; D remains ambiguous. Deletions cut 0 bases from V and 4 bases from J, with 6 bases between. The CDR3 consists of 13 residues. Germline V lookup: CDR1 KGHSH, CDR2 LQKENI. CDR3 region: CASSPPRGTEAFF. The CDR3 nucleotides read TGTGCCAGCTCACCACCCCGGGGCACTGAAGCTTTCTTT.

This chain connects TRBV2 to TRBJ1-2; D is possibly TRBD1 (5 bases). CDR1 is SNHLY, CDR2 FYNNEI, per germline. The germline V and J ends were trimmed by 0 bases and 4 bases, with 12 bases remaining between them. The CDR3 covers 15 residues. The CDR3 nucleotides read TGTGCCAGCAGTGAAGCGCACGGGGCGCGCTATGGCTACACCTTC. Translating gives CASSEAHGARYGYTF.

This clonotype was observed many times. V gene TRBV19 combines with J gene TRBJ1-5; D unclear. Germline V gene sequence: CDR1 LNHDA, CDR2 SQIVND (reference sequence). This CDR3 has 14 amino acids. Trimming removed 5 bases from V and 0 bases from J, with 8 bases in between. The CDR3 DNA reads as TGTGCCAGTAGTCGGGCCTATAGCAATCAGCCCCAGCATTTT. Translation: CASSRAYSNQPQHF. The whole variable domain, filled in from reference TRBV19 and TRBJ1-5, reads DGGITQSPKYLFRKEGQNVTLSCEQNLNHDAMYWYRQDPGQGLRLIYYSQIVNDFQKGDIAEGYSVSREKKESFPLTVTSAQKNPTAFYLCASSRAYSNQPQHFGDGTRLSIL.

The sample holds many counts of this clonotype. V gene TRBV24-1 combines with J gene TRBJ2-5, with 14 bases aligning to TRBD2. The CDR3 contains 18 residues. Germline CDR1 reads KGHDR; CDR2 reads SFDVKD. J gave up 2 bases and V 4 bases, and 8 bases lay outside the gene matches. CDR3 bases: TGTGCCACCAGTGACCGGGGACTAGCGGGGGCTCTTCAAGAGACCCAGTACTTC. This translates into CATSDRGLAGALQETQYF.

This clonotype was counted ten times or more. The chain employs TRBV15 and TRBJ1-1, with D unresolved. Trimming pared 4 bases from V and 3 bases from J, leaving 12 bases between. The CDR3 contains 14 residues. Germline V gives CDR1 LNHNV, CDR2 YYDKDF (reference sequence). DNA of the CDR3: TGTGCCACCAGCATAGAAAAACAATACACTGAAGCTTTCTTT. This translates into CATSIEKQYTEAFF.